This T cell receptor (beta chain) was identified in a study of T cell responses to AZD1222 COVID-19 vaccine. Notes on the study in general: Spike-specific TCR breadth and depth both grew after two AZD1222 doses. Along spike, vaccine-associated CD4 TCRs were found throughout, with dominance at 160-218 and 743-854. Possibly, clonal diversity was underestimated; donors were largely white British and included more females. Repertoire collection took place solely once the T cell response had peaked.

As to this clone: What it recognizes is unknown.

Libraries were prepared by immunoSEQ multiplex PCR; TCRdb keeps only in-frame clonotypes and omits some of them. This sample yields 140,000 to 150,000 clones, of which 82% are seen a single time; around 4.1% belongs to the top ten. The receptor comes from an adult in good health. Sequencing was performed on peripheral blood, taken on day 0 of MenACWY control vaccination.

In nucleotides, the CDR3 is TGTGCCAGCAGCTCGATTGCGACTAGCGGCTCCTACGAGCAGTACTTC. Translating it yields CASSSIATSGSYEQYF. The chain links TRBV5-5 to TRBJ2-7; 9 bases fit TRBD2. The CDR3 length is 16 residues. Trimming removed 3 bases from V and 0 bases from J; junction bases left unmatched: 7. Germline loops: CDR1 SGHKS, CDR2 YYEKEE (reference sequence).